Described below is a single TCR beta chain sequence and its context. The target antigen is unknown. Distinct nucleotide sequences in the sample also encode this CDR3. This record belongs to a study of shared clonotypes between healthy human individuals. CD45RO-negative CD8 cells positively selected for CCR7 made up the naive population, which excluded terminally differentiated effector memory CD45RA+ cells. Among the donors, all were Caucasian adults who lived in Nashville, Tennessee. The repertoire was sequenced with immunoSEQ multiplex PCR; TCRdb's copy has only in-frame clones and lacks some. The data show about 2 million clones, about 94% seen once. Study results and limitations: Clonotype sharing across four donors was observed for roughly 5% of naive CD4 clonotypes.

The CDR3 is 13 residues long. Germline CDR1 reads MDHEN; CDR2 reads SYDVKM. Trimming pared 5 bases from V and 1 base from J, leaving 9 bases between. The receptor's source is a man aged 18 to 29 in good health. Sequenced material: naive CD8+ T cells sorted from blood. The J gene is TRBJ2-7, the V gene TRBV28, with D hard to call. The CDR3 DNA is TGTGCCAGCAGTCTAACCGCTTCCTACGAGCAGTACTTC. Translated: CASSLTASYEQYF.